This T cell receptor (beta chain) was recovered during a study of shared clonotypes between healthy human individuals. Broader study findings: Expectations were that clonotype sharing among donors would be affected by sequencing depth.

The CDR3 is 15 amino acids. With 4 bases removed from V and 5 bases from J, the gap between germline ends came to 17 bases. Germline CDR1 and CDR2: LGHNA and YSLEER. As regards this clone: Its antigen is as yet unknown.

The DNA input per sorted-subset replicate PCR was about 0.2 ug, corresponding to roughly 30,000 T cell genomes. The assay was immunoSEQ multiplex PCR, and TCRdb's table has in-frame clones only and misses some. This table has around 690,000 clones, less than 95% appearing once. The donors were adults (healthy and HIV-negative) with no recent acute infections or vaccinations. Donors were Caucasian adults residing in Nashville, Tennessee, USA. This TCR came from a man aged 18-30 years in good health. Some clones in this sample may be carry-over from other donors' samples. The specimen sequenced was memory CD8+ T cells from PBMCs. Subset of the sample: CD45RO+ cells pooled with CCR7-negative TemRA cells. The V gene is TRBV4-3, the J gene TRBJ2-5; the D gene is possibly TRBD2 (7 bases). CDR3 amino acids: CASSPRGGGTETQYF. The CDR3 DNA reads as TGCGCCAGCAGCCCCCGGGGAGGGGGTACGGAGACCCAGTACTTC.